A single sample is the source of the 25 T cell receptor beta chains below, sequenced in a study of cytomegalovirus exposure and HLA in healthy donors. TCRdb's table, derived via immunoSEQ multiplex PCR, lists solely in-frame clones and lacks some. The repertoire has 250,000 to 350,000 clones, about nine tenths of them found once; the top ten carry approximately 1.1%. Input material: PBMCs. Source of these receptors: a woman in her 30s in good health and CMV-seropositive.

This clone showed up just a few times. The J gene is TRBJ2-5, the V gene TRBV18; the D is unclear. Germline CDR1 and CDR2: KGHSH and LQKENI. The CDR3 is 12 amino acids. Between the trimmed V and J ends, which lost 4 bases and 2 bases, there was a span of 5 bases. The DNA for the CDR3 is TGTGCCAGCTCACGGATTCAAGAGACCCAGTACTTC. Protein product: CASSRIQETQYF.

This clone showed up just a few times. V and J are TRBV27 and TRBJ1-5; no definite D call. This CDR3 region has 16 residues. Trimming took off 2 bases at V and 0 bases at J, with 11 bases between the two ends. Germline V gene lookup returns CDR1 MNHEY and CDR2 SMNVEV (reference sequence). The CDR3 DNA follows: TGTGCCAGCAGTTTAGGTGACGGGTATAGCAATCAGCCCCAGCATTTT. Translation gives CASSLGDGYSNQPQHF.

This clone was counted once. The gene calls are TRBV5-6 and TRBJ1-4; no clear D. CDR3 size: 12 residues. The germline V gene has CDR1 SGHDT and CDR2 YYEEEE. Deletions cut 2 bases from V and 8 bases from J, with 7 bases between. The CDR3 DNA is TGTGCCAGCAGCTTCGGACGCGAAAAACTGTTTTTT. This gives the protein CASSFGREKLFF.

V and J are TRBV4-1 and TRBJ1-4; TRBD1 might be the D (5 bases). This CDR3 has 16 amino acids. The germline gives CDR1 MGHRA, CDR2 YSYEKL. Trimming took off 3 bases at V and 4 bases at J, with 15 bases between the two ends. For the CDR3, the DNA is TGCGCCAGCAGCCACCTAAGACGACAGAATAATGAAAAACTGTTTTTT. As protein: CASSHLRRQNNEKLFF.

The chain joins TRBV6-6 to TRBJ2-7; no reliable D call. Trimming pared 4 bases from V and 2 bases from J, leaving 6 bases between. Germline V gene sequence: CDR1 MNHNY, CDR2 SVGAGI (reference sequence). The CDR3 is 12 amino acids. As DNA, the CDR3 is TGTGCCAGCAGTTCACAGACCTACGAGCAGTACTTC. Translating gives CASSSQTYEQYF.

The V and J genes are TRBV27 and TRBJ1-1; D call uncertain. Looked up from germline, CDR1 is MNHEY and CDR2 is SMNVEV (reference sequence). The CDR3 loop spans 14 amino acids. V dropped 1 base and J dropped 1 base, with 7 bases sitting between them. CDR3: CASSLLPGNTEAFF. CDR3 DNA: TGTGCCAGCAGTTTATTGCCAGGGAACACTGAAGCTTTCTTT.

V gene TRBV5-4 combines with J gene TRBJ2-7; 8 bases agree with TRBD2. This CDR3 spans 16 amino acids. The ends lost 3 bases at V and 3 bases at J; junction bases unmatched: 11. Germline V gives CDR1 SGHNT, CDR2 YYREEE (reference sequence). The CDR3 region has the DNA TGTGCCAGCAGCTCCGGGGGGGCTATCAACCTCTACGAGCAGTACTTC. Translating it yields CASSSGGAINLYEQYF.

The chain carries TRBV27 and TRBJ2-3; 7 bases align to TRBD2. Germline CDR1 and CDR2: MNHEY and SMNVEV (reference sequence). The CDR3 totals 14 residues. J was trimmed by 2 bases and V by 3 bases; bases with no gene match: 2. Here the CDR3 reads CASSFREATDTQYF. The CDR3 DNA is TGTGCCAGCAGTTTTCGGGAGGCCACAGATACGCAGTATTTT.

This sequence joins TRBV7-9 and TRBJ2-5; no definite D call. Germline lookup yields CDR1 SEHNR and CDR2 FQNEAQ (reference sequence). The CDR3 has 14 residues. V gave up 1 base and J gave up 1 base, with 7 bases separating them. The CDR3 sequence: CASSLEGLQETQYF. For the CDR3, the DNA is TGTGCCAGCAGCTTAGAGGGCCTCCAAGAGACCCAGTACTTC.

The chain joins TRBV7-3 to TRBJ2-3; 7 bases line up with TRBD2. With V trimmed by 4 bases and J by 4 bases, 8 bases remained unmatched. Germline CDR1 reads SGHTA; CDR2 reads FQGTGA. This CDR3 spans 15 amino acids. The CDR3: CASSYAGGEADTQYF. CDR3 sequence (DNA): TGTGCCAGCAGCTACGCTGGGGGGGAAGCAGATACGCAGTATTTT.

The chain carries TRBV14 and TRBJ1-2, with D perhaps matching TRBD1 (5 bases). The CDR3 is 16 amino acids. The V end was cut by 3 bases, the J end by 3 bases, with 17 bases between. CDR1 and CDR2 (germline): SGHDN, FVKESK. The CDR3 DNA reads as TGTGCCAGCAGCCATCTAGACAGTCGGCGGGACTATGGCTACACCTTC. Encoded protein: CASSHLDSRRDYGYTF.

The chain has TRBV7-9 and TRBJ1-2, with TRBD1 as a possible D gene (5 bases). Germline-derived CDR1 and CDR2 are SEHNR and FQNEAQ (reference sequence). The CDR3 covers 17 residues. V dropped 2 bases and J dropped 4 bases, with 20 bases sitting between them. This CDR3 is CASSLPLTDIKSYGYTF. In nucleotides, the CDR3 is TGTGCCAGCAGCTTACCCTTGACAGACATTAAGAGCTATGGCTACACCTTC.

This clone was counted only a few times. The V call is TRBV10-1, the J call TRBJ1-2, with D uncertain. The V and J ends lost 5 bases and 4 bases respectively, with 14 bases between them. Germline V gene sequence: CDR1 WNHNN, CDR2 SYGVQD (reference sequence). This CDR3 has 14 amino acids. CDR3 region: CASSRTRVSYGYTF. DNA for the CDR3: TGCGCCAGCAGTCGGACCCGAGTGAGCTATGGCTACACCTTC.

The V call is TRBV7-2, the J call TRBJ2-1; D unresolved. The CDR3 is made up of 10 amino acids. Germline lookup yields CDR1 SGHTA and CDR2 FQGNSA. The V and J ends lost 6 bases and 10 bases respectively, with 7 bases between them. CDR3 sequence (DNA): TGTGCCAGCAGTCGTGTCGAGCAGTTCTTC. Encoded protein: CASSRVEQFF.

V usage is TRBV5-4 and J usage is TRBJ2-7; 7 nucleotides match TRBD2. This CDR3 comprises 13 residues. V gave up 1 base and J gave up 3 bases; unmatched junction bases: 1. Germline V lookup: CDR1 SGHNT, CDR2 YYREEE (reference sequence). The CDR3: CASSLSGDYEQYF. In nucleotides, the CDR3 is TGTGCCAGCAGCTTGAGCGGGGACTACGAGCAGTACTTC.

The CDR3 sequence is CASSFGSHNEQFF. The CDR3 coding sequence is TGCGCCAGCAGCTTCGGATCGCACAATGAGCAGTTCTTC. The chain uses TRBV5-1 and TRBJ2-1; no clear D. Germline CDR1 reads SGHRS; CDR2 reads YFSETQ. The CDR3 loop spans 13 amino acids. V lost 2 bases to trimming and J lost 5 bases, with 8 bases between them. The full variable domain, rest sourced from reference TRBV5-1 and TRBJ2-1, is KAGVTQTPRYLIKTRGQQVTLSCSPISGHRSVSWYQQTPGQGLQFLFEYFSETQRNKGNFPGRFSGRQFSNSRSEMNVSTLELGDSALYLCASSFGSHNEQFFGPGTRLTVL.

The chain couples TRBV13 to TRBJ2-1, with TRBD2 matching 12 bases. This CDR3 is built from 18 residues. Per the germline V gene, CDR1 is PRHDT and CDR2 is FYEKMQ (reference sequence). V gave up 4 bases and J gave up 0 bases; unmatched junction bases: 7. The CDR3 DNA reads as TGTGCCAGCAGCTATAGGACTAGCGGGACGGGCTCCTACAATGAGCAGTTCTTC. Translating gives CASSYRTSGTGSYNEQFF.

V and J are TRBV28 and TRBJ1-5; 7 bases agree with TRBD1. The J segment lost 2 bases and the V segment lost 6 bases, leaving 7 bases of the junction unmatched. CDR1 MDHEN and CDR2 SYDVKM come from the germline V gene. CDR3 length: 15 amino acids. CDR3 protein: CASSPGGPGNQPQHF. The CDR3 nucleotides are TGTGCCAGCAGCCCAGGGGGACCGGGCAATCAGCCCCAGCATTTT.

The chain joins TRBV7-2 to TRBJ2-4; 13 bases are a match to TRBD2. This CDR3 has 16 amino acids. V shed 3 bases and J 9 bases; nucleotides not matched to a gene: 8. Looked up from germline, CDR1 is SGHTA and CDR2 is FQGNSA. The DNA of the CDR3 is TGTGCCAGCAGCTTTTCTGGGACTAGCGGGACGAGCATTCAGTACTTC. Amino acids: CASSFSGTSGTSIQYF. The full variable domain, completed using reference TRBV7-2 and TRBJ2-4, is GAGVSQSPSNKVTEKGKDVELRCDPISGHTALYWYRQSLGQGLEFLIYFQGNSAPDKSGLPSDRFSAERTGGSVSTLTIQRTQQEDSAVYLCASSFSGTSGTSIQYFGAGTRLSVL.

The V gene is TRBV7-2, the J gene TRBJ2-1; D call uncertain. Germline V CDR1 and CDR2: SGHTA, FQGNSA. The CDR3 has 14 residues. With 5 bases removed from V and 7 bases from J, the gap between germline ends came to 15 bases. The CDR3 nucleotides read TGTGCCAGCAGCCCCCAAGCTTTGGTGAATGAGCAGTTCTTC. As protein: CASSPQALVNEQFF.

The chain links TRBV25-1 to TRBJ2-2, with unresolved D. V was trimmed by 0 bases and J by 3 bases, leaving 14 bases between them. CDR1 and CDR2 (germline): MGHDK, SYGVNS. The CDR3 is 17 residues long. CDR3 nucleotides: TGTGCCAGCAGTGAATATCTGGGTGTCGAAGACACCGGGGAGCTGTTTTTT. This translates into CASSEYLGVEDTGELFF.

The rearrangement uses TRBV25-1 and TRBJ2-2, with a tentative D call TRBD2 (6 bases). Germline loops: CDR1 MGHDK, CDR2 SYGVNS. The CDR3 length is 15 residues. V was shortened by 7 bases and J by 3 bases, with 15 bases between the two germline ends. CDR3 region: CASTEGTGDTGELFF. The CDR3 coding sequence is TGTGCCAGCACCGAAGGGACGGGAGACACCGGGGAGCTGTTTTTT. Based on the CDR3 plus reference TRBV25-1 and TRBJ2-2, the full variable domain is EADIYQTPRYLVIGTGKKITLECSQTMGHDKMYWYQQDPGMELHLIHYSYGVNSTEKGDLSSESTVSRIRTEHFPLTLESARPSHTSQYLCASTEGTGDTGELFFGEGSRLTVL.

The chain couples TRBV4-3 to TRBJ2-2; D is possibly TRBD2 (6 bases). The germline CDR1 and CDR2 sequences are LGHNA and YSLEER. Trimming took 1 base from V and 0 from J, leaving 6 bases between them. The CDR3 covers 15 residues. CDR3 DNA sequence: TGCGCCAGCAGCCAAGGACTAGCGAACACCGGGGAGCTGTTTTTT. Protein: CASSQGLANTGELFF.

V usage is TRBV23-1 and J usage is TRBJ2-7; 10 nucleotides align to TRBD1. TRBV23-1 is an ORF for which the function is uncertain. J gave up 2 bases and V 2 bases, and 6 bases lay outside the gene matches. CDR3 size: 16 residues. CDR3 coding DNA: TGCGCCAGCAGTCAAAACGTGGGACAGGGGACCTACGAGCAGTACTTC. This sequence encodes CASSQNVGQGTYEQYF.

The chain uses TRBV5-1 and TRBJ2-5, with a possible D match to TRBD2 (7 bases). V was clipped by 1 base and J by 7 bases, with 14 bases between them. CDR3 size: 14 residues. Germline values: CDR1 SGHRS, CDR2 YFSETQ. CDR3 sequence: CASSLRGGAGTQYF. The CDR3 coding sequence is TGCGCCAGCAGCTTGAGGGGGGGCGCAGGGACCCAGTACTTC. Filled out from reference TRBV5-1 and TRBJ2-5, the complete variable domain reads KAGVTQTPRYLIKTRGQQVTLSCSPISGHRSVSWYQQTPGQGLQFLFEYFSETQRNKGNFPGRFSGRQFSNSRSEMNVSTLELGDSALYLCASSLRGGAGTQYFGPGTRLLVL.